The 11 T cell receptor beta chains reported below all come from one sample, sequenced in a study of blood T cell repertoires in COVID-19. Using immunoSEQ multiplex PCR, the repertoire was profiled, and TCRdb retains in-frame clones only, with some absent. This table has approximately 61,000 clones, 65% to 80% appearing once. Sequencing was performed on peripheral blood. The source of these receptors is a woman in her seventies with acute or convalescent COVID-19.

This chain joins TRBV10-2 and TRBJ2-1; tentative D call: TRBD1 (5 bases). The CDR3 contains 11 residues. Trimming removed 6 bases from V and 13 bases from J, with 13 bases in between. Germline CDR1 is WSHSY and CDR2 is SAAADI. CDR3 nucleotides: TGCGCCAGCAGGACAGACGAACCCCAGTTCTTC. This codes for CASRTDEPQFF.

The V gene is TRBV10-1, the J gene TRBJ2-7, with 8 bases lining up with TRBD1. Germline V gene sequence: CDR1 WNHNN, CDR2 SYGVQD (reference sequence). The CDR3 covers 14 residues. V lost 5 bases and J lost 3; bases outside the gene matches: 6. For the CDR3, the DNA is TGCGCCAGCAGTCCGGGACAGGTCTACTACGAGCAGTACTTC. It encodes CASSPGQVYYEQYF.

This clone has a handful of counts. V gene TRBV10-3 combines with J gene TRBJ1-1, with 8 bases identical to TRBD1. The germline V gene encodes CDR1 ENHRY and CDR2 SYGVKD. Trimming at V came to 6 bases and at J to 1 base, leaving 1 base not matched to a gene. The CDR3 extends over 13 amino acids. The CDR3 here is CAIRGTGNTEAFF. The CDR3 coding sequence is TGTGCCATCAGGGGGACAGGGAACACTGAAGCTTTCTTT.

The chain couples TRBV2 to TRBJ2-3; 11 bases are shared with TRBD2. Germline V gene data show CDR1 as SNHLY and CDR2 as FYNNEI. The J segment lost 4 bases and the V segment lost 8 bases, leaving 11 bases of the junction unmatched. The CDR3 contains 16 residues. This CDR3 is CASRRLAGGPADTQYF. CDR3 nucleotides: TGTGCCAGCCGGCGTTTAGCGGGGGGGCCCGCAGATACGCAGTATTTT.

The chain employs TRBV24-1 and TRBJ2-2; 8 bases fit TRBD1. V dropped 5 bases and J dropped 3; count of bases not matched to a gene: 1. The length of the CDR3 is 14 residues. Germline V gene data show CDR1 as KGHDR and CDR2 as SFDVKD. For the CDR3, the DNA is TGTGCCACCAGTGGGACAGGGTACACCGGGGAGCTGTTTTTT. This encodes CATSGTGYTGELFF.

This sequence joins TRBV19 and TRBJ2-1; TRBD2 agrees at 7 bases. This CDR3 has 15 amino acids. The V and J ends lost 4 bases and 8 bases, in that order; junction bases with no gene match: 11. From germline, CDR1 is LNHDA and CDR2 SQIVND (reference sequence). The CDR3 spells CASSNTWGGYDEQFF. In DNA form, the CDR3 reads TGTGCCAGTAGTAACACCTGGGGAGGGTACGATGAGCAGTTCTTC.

CDR3 sequence: CASSDQGSYGYTF. DNA for the CDR3: TGTGCCAGCAGTGATCAGGGCTCCTATGGCTACACCTTC. The chain links TRBV2 to TRBJ1-2, with D possibly being TRBD1 (5 bases). CDR3 length: 13 residues. V was clipped by 3 bases and J by 4 bases, with 9 bases between them. From germline, CDR1 is SNHLY and CDR2 FYNNEI.

V gene TRBV4-1 combines with J gene TRBJ1-2; 9 nucleotides align to TRBD1. After removal of 5 bases from V and 5 bases from J, the junction contained 6 bases not matched to a gene. Germline V CDR1 and CDR2: MGHRA, YSYEKL. CDR3 size: 14 residues. CDR3 DNA: TGCGCCAGCAGCACCCGGACAGGGGATTATGGCTACACCTTC. It is translated as CASSTRTGDYGYTF.

CDR3: CASSTPGTGNSPLHF. CDR3 bases: TGTGCCAGCAGCACCCCCGGGACAGGGAATTCACCCCTCCACTTT. The V and J genes are TRBV7-9 and TRBJ1-6, with 9 bases matching TRBD1. V was pared by 5 bases and J by 7 bases, with 6 bases of the junction left unmatched. The CDR3 covers 15 residues. Germline lookup yields CDR1 SEHNR and CDR2 FQNEAQ (reference sequence).

This clone has a handful of counts. The chain joins TRBV30 to TRBJ2-1; tentative D call: TRBD1 (6 bases). The germline CDR1 and CDR2 sequences are GTSNPN and SVGIG (reference sequence). This CDR3 contains 14 residues. Trimming cost V 5 bases and J 8 bases, with 19 bases left between them. The CDR3 reads CAWLDSGTIHEQFF. The CDR3 DNA sequence: TGTGCCTGGTTAGACTCCGGGACAATCCATGAGCAGTTCTTC.

The V gene is TRBV5-6, the J gene TRBJ2-7; no clear D gene. This CDR3 comprises 12 residues. Germline V gene sequence: CDR1 SGHDT, CDR2 YYEEEE. V was trimmed by 6 bases and J by 5 bases, leaving 12 bases between them. In nucleotides, the CDR3 is TGTGCCAGCACTCTAAATCTTGACGAGCAGTACTTC. As protein: CASTLNLDEQYF.